The T cell receptor (beta chain) described here comes from a study of blood T cell repertoires in COVID-19. This clone was observed a handful of times. The protocol was immunoSEQ multiplex PCR, while the TCRdb copy is restricted to in-frame clones and leaves out a portion. The repertoire has approximately 120,000 clones, roughly 80% of them found once; the top ten carry over 15%. CDR1 is LGHDT and CDR2 is YNNKEL in the germline V gene (reference sequence). Deletions cut 7 bases from V and 8 bases from J, with 14 bases between. This CDR3 region has 13 residues. This TCR was sampled from an older woman with acute or convalescent COVID-19. The chain recombines TRBV3-1 (or the pseudogene TRBV3-2) with TRBJ1-4; D call uncertain. Sequencing used peripheral blood. CDR3 DNA sequence: TGTGCCAGCACAGATCGGCGGGAAGAAAAACTGTTTTTT. Translated: CASTDRREEKLFF.